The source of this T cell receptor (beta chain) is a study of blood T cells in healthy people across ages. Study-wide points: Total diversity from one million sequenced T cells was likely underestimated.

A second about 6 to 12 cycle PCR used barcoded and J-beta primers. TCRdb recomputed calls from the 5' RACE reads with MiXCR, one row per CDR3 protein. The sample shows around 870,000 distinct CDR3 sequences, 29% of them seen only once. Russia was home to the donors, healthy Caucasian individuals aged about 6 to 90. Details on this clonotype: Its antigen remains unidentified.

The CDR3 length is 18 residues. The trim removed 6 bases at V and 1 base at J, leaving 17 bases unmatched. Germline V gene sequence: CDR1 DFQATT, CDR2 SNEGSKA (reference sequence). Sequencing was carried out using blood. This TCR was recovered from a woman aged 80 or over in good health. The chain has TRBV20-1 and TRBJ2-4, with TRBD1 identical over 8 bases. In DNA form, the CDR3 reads TGCAGTGCCGGTGGGACAGGTGTAGGTTGGTTGGCCAAAAACATTCAGTACTTC. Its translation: CSAGGTGVGWLAKNIQYF.